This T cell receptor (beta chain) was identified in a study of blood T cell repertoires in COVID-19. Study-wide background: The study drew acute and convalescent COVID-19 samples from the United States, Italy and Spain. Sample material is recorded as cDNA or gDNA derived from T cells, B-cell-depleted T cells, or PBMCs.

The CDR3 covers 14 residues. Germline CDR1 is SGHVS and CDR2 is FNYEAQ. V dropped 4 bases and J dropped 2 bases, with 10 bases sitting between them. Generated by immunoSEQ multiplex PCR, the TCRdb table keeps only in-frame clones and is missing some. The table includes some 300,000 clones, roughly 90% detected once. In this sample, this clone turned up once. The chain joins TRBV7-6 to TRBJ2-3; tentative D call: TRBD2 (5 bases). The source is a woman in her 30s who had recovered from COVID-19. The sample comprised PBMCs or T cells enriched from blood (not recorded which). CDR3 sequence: CASSSGDYTDTQYF. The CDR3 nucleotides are TGTGCCAGCAGCTCCGGAGACTACACAGATACGCAGTATTTT.